The TCR beta chain described here comes from a study of technical replicates of blood from a few donors. The table came from immunoSEQ multiplex PCR; TCRdb's copy has only in-frame clones and leaves some out. The repertoire has approximately 70,000 clones, about nine tenths of them found once; the top ten carry 4.7%. Germline assignment: CDR1 LNHDA and CDR2 SQIVND (reference sequence). The CDR3 covers 13 residues. Trimming at V came to 4 bases and at J to 5 bases, leaving 3 bases not matched to a gene. V gene TRBV19 combines with J gene TRBJ1-1, with 8 bases lining up with TRBD1. This receptor was identified in a human donor in good health. Some clones in this sample may be carry-over from other donors' samples. Material: PBMCs. The CDR3 reads CASSRTGKTEAFF. Here the CDR3 DNA reads TGTGCCAGTAGTAGGACAGGGAAAACTGAAGCTTTCTTT.